These T cell receptor beta chains were read from a single sample in a study of multiple sclerosis patients with progressive multifocal leukoencephalopathy. Some clones are missing from TCRdb's copy, which holds only in-frame ones; the method was immunoSEQ multiplex PCR. The sample shows more than 30,000 clones, 80% to 95% of them seen only once. The sequencing input was PBMCs. The receptors were sampled from a man younger than 40 with multiple sclerosis. Both conserved end residues are part of each CDR3. Fields, in order: V gene, CDR3 length, J gene, D gene, clone size, CDR3 protein, CDR3 DNA. The D gene is left open where the match is weak. Not every row has a clone size; where given, it reads once, few, many or a size class.

>TRBV7-2|16|TRBJ2-3|TRBD1|NA
CASSLAGTGRTDTQYF
TGTGCCAGCAGCTTAGCTGGGACAGGGAGAACAGATACGCAGTATTTT
>TRBV28|14|TRBJ2-7|NA|few
CASSFPQAPHEQYF
TGTGCCAGCAGTTTCCCCCAGGCCCCTCACGAGCAGTACTTC
>TRBV4-2|16|TRBJ2-2|TRBD2|NA
CAIGRLAGEGTGELFF
TGTGCCATCGGAAGACTAGCGGGAGAGGGAACCGGGGAGCTGTTTTTT
>TRBV5-1|16|TRBJ2-1|NA|NA
CASSRPDVSSYNEQFF
TGCGCCAGCAGCCGCCCGGACGTGAGCTCCTACAATGAGCAGTTCTTC
>TRBV15|21|TRBJ1-3|NA|NA
CATSRDRHKASQDSSGNTIYF
TGTGCCACCAGCAGAGATCGGCACAAAGCTTCCCAGGACAGCTCTGGAAACACCATATATTTT
>TRBV7-3|15|TRBJ2-3|NA|NA
CASSLAGGRTDTQYF
TGTGCCAGCAGCTTAGCCGGGGGACGCACAGATACGCAGTATTTT
>TRBV6-1|12|TRBJ2-7|NA|NA
CASSPDGDEQYF
TGTGCCAGCAGTCCCGACGGGGACGAGCAGTACTTC
>TRBV18|16|TRBJ1-2|NA|once
CASSPGGGQGNYGYTF
TGTGCCAGCTCACCGGGTGGAGGGCAGGGAAACTATGGCTACACCTTC
>TRBV9|13|TRBJ1-3|NA|NA
CASSVESGNTIYF
TGTGCCAGCAGCGTAGAGTCTGGAAACACCATATATTTT
>TRBV11-2|13|TRBJ1-1|NA|NA
CASSTGGRGRAFF
TGTGCCAGCAGCACTGGGGGTAGGGGGAGGGCTTTCTTT
>TRBV6-5|14|TRBJ2-1|NA|NA
CASSTPSTKNEQFF
TGTGCCAGCAGTACCCCCTCGACAAAGAATGAGCAGTTCTTC
>TRBV7-9|11|TRBJ2-5|NA|NA
CASSWGETQYF
TGTGCCAGCAGTTGGGGCGAGACCCAGTACTTC
>TRBV7-2|15|TRBJ1-1|NA|NA
CASSYRHALSTEAFF
TGTGCCAGCAGCTATAGACACGCCCTGAGCACTGAAGCTTTCTTT
>TRBV5-4|14|TRBJ2-5|NA|NA
CASSLVGARETQYF
TGTGCCAGCAGCTTGGTAGGCGCCAGAGAGACCCAGTACTTC
>TRBV5-1|15|TRBJ1-4|NA|NA
CASSLGSGFNEKLFF
TGCGCCAGCAGCTTGGGATCAGGGTTCAATGAAAAACTGTTTTTT
>TRBV9|14|TRBJ2-7|NA|NA
CASSSTGTSHEQYF
TGTGCCAGCAGCTCAACCGGGACATCCCACGAGCAGTACTTC
>TRBV5-1|15|TRBJ1-6|NA|NA
CASSLGVSDDSPLHF
TGCGCCAGCAGCTTGGGAGTCAGTGATGATTCACCCCTCCACTTT
>TRBV5-1|12|TRBJ2-1|NA|NA
CASSPRQGRGFF
TGCGCCAGCAGCCCTCGTCAGGGACGCGGGTTCTTC
>TRBV5-6|13|TRBJ2-1|NA|NA
CASSWGPGVEQFF
TGTGCCAGCAGCTGGGGGCCAGGGGTAGAGCAGTTCTTC
>TRBV5-1|17|TRBJ2-5|TRBD1|NA
CASSPDRGRSPQETQYF
TGCGCCAGCAGCCCGGACAGGGGGCGAAGCCCGCAAGAGACCCAGTACTTC
>TRBV10-1|14|TRBJ2-1|NA|NA
CASSESTMNNEQFF
TGCGCCAGCAGTGAGTCGACCATGAACAATGAGCAGTTCTTC
>TRBV7-2|15|TRBJ1-6|TRBD1|NA
CASSDRDRGNSPLHF
TGTGCCAGCAGCGACCGGGACAGGGGTAATTCACCCCTCCACTTT
>TRBV7-9|15|TRBJ1-6|NA|NA
CASSRSGTLGSPLHF
TGTGCCAGCAGCCGATCCGGGACATTGGGTTCACCCCTCCACTTT
>TRBV18|14|TRBJ1-1|NA|NA
CASSPTVLGTEAFF
TGTGCCAGCTCACCGACAGTCCTTGGCACTGAAGCTTTCTTT
>TRBV30|16|TRBJ2-3|NA|NA
CAWSRGNSRGTDTQYF
TGTGCCTGGAGTAGGGGAAATAGCCGAGGGACAGATACGCAGTATTTT
>TRBV7-6|13|TRBJ2-7|NA|NA
CASSVTNIYEQYF
TGTGCCAGCAGCGTCACAAATATCTACGAGCAGTACTTC
>TRBV12-5|12|TRBJ2-2|NA|NA
CASGLVPGELFF
TGTGCTAGTGGTTTGGTGCCCGGGGAGCTGTTTTTT
>TRBV29-1|13|TRBJ1-1|NA|NA
CSASQGEGTEAFF
TGCAGCGCCTCACAGGGAGAAGGAACTGAAGCTTTCTTT
>TRBV9|13|TRBJ1-1|NA|NA
CASSVAGNTEAFF
TGTGCCAGCAGCGTAGCGGGGAACACTGAAGCTTTCTTT
>TRBV5-8|15|TRBJ2-5|TRBD2|NA
CASSFLGTSGETQYF
TGTGCCAGCAGCTTTCTGGGGACTAGCGGAGAGACCCAGTACTTC
>TRBV28|14|TRBJ1-5|NA|NA
CASRRTYSNQPQHF
TGTGCCAGCAGGAGGACTTATAGCAATCAGCCCCAGCATTTT
>TRBV7-3|15|TRBJ2-3|NA|once
CASSLIHVGTDTQYF
TGTGCCAGCAGCTTAATTCATGTGGGGACAGATACGCAGTATTTT
>TRBV25-1|16|TRBJ2-6|NA|NA
CASSERDPSGANVLTF
TGTGCCAGCAGTGAGCGGGACCCCTCTGGGGCCAACGTCCTGACTTTC
>TRBV4-1|13|TRBJ2-7|NA|NA
CASSQTYAYEQYF
TGCGCCAGCAGCCAAACCTACGCCTACGAGCAGTACTTC
>TRBV15|15|TRBJ1-4|NA|NA
CATSRVSVGGEKLFF
TGTGCCACCAGCAGAGTGTCAGTGGGGGGTGAAAAACTGTTTTTT
>TRBV11-3|18|TRBJ2-3|NA|NA
CASSLGRWDSLPTDTQYF
TGTGCCAGCAGCTTAGGGAGGTGGGACTCACTGCCCACAGATACGCAGTATTTT
>TRBV25-1|16|TRBJ2-7|TRBD1|NA
CASSDLGTGTDYEQYF
TGTGCCAGCAGTGATTTGGGGACAGGGACCGACTACGAGCAGTACTTC
>TRBV19|16|TRBJ2-7|TRBD2|NA
CASSTREGGLSYEQYF
TGTGCCAGTAGTACCCGGGAGGGGGGGCTTTCCTACGAGCAGTACTTC
>TRBV7-9|13|TRBJ1-1|NA|NA
CASRNTGTQEAFF
TGTGCCAGCAGAAATACTGGGACTCAGGAAGCTTTCTTT
>TRBV7-8|17|TRBJ2-5|NA|NA
CASSLGLTQLFWETQYF
TGTGCCAGCAGCTTAGGTTTGACTCAGTTATTTTGGGAGACCCAGTACTTC
>TRBV2|14|TRBJ2-2|NA|NA
CASSGQRNTGELFF
TGTGCCAGCAGTGGACAGAGAAACACCGGGGAGCTGTTTTTT
>TRBV9|15|TRBJ2-7|TRBD2|NA
CASSPGTSGRYEQYF
TGTGCCAGCAGCCCCGGGACTAGCGGGAGATACGAGCAGTACTTC
>TRBV2|14|TRBJ2-1|NA|NA
CASSGTLTGNEQFF
TGTGCCAGCTCCGGGACCCTGACGGGCAATGAGCAGTTCTTC
>TRBV19|16|TRBJ2-1|TRBD2|NA
CASSAGLAGSYNEQFF
TGTGCCAGTAGTGCGGGACTAGCGGGATCTTACAATGAGCAGTTCTTC
>TRBV4-2|14|TRBJ1-5|NA|once
CASSQDGTNQPQHF
TGTGCCAGCAGCCAAGATGGTACGAATCAGCCCCAGCATTTT
>TRBV5-1|17|TRBJ2-7|TRBD1|NA
CASSQPMGQGRSYEQYF
TGCGCCAGCAGCCAACCCATGGGACAGGGTCGCTCCTACGAGCAGTACTTC
>TRBV9|16|TRBJ2-2|TRBD2|NA
CASSVSGSLVTGELFF
TGTGCCAGCAGCGTTAGCGGGAGTTTGGTCACCGGGGAGCTGTTTTTT
>TRBV9|17|TRBJ2-1|TRBD2|NA
CASSVALGLAGYNEQFF
TGTGCCAGCAGCGTAGCTTTGGGACTAGCGGGGTACAATGAGCAGTTCTTC
>TRBV12-5|13|TRBJ2-5|NA|NA
CASGLLGGETQYF
TGTGCTAGTGGTTTGCTAGGAGGGGAGACCCAGTACTTC
>TRBV6-6|14|TRBJ2-3|TRBD2|NA
CASSLRGGRDTQYF
TGTGCCAGCAGCCTGAGGGGAGGGCGCGATACGCAGTATTTT
>TRBV7-2|13|TRBJ1-1|NA|NA
CASSFKMNTEAFF
TGTGCCAGCAGCTTTAAGATGAACACTGAAGCTTTCTTT
>TRBV27|15|TRBJ2-2|NA|NA
CASRGGMGNTGELFF
TGTGCCAGCAGAGGAGGAATGGGGAACACCGGGGAGCTGTTTTTT
>TRBV9|12|TRBJ2-7|NA|NA
CASRGLSYEQYF
TGTGCCAGCAGGGGGTTATCCTACGAGCAGTACTTC
>TRBV30|14|TRBJ2-3|NA|NA
CAWSVRGSTGTQYF
TGTGCCTGGAGTGTACGGGGTAGCACAGGTACGCAGTATTTT